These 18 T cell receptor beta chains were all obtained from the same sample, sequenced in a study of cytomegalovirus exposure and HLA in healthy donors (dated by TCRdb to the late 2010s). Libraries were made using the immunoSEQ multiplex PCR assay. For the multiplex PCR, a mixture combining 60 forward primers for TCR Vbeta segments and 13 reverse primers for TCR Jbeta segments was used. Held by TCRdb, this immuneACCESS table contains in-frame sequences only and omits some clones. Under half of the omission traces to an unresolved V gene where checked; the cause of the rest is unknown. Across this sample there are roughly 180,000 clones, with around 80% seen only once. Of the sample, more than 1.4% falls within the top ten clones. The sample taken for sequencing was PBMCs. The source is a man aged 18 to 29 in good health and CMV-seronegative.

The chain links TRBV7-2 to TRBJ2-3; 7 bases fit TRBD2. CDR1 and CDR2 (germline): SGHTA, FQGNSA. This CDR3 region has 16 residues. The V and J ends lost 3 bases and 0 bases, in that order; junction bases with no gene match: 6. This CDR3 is CASSLRGWGSTDTQYF. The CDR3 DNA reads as TGTGCCAGCAGCTTGCGGGGGTGGGGAAGCACAGATACGCAGTATTTT. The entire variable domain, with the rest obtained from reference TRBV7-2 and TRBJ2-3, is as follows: GAGVSQSPSNKVTEKGKDVELRCDPISGHTALYWYRQSLGQGLEFLIYFQGNSAPDKSGLPSDRFSAERTGGSVSTLTIQRTQQEDSAVYLCASSLRGWGSTDTQYFGPGTRLTVL.

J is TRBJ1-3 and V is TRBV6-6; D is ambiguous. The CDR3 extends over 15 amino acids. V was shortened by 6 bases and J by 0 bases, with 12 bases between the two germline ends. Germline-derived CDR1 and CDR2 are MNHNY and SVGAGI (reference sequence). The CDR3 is CASRELDVSGNTIYF. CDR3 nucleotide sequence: TGTGCCAGCAGGGAGCTTGATGTCTCTGGAAACACCATATATTTT.

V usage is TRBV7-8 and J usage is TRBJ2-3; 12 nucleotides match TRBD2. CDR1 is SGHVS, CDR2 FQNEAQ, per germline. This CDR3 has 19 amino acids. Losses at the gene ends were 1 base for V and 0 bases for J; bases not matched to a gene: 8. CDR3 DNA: TGTGCCAGCAGCTTAGGTCGTCTAGCGGGGGGGCCGAGCACAGATACGCAGTATTTT. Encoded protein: CASSLGRLAGGPSTDTQYF.

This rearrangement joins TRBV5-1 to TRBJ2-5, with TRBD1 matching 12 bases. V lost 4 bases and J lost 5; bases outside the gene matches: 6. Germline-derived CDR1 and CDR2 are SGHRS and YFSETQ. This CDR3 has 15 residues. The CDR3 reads CASSTGTGGAETQYF. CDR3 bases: TGCGCCAGCAGCACTGGGACAGGGGGCGCCGAGACCCAGTACTTC.

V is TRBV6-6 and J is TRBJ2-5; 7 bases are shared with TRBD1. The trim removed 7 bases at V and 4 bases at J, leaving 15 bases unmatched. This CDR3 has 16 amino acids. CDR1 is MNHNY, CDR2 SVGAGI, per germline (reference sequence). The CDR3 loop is CASNAIRQGRGETQYF. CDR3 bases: TGTGCCAGCAATGCTATCCGACAGGGACGGGGAGAGACCCAGTACTTC.

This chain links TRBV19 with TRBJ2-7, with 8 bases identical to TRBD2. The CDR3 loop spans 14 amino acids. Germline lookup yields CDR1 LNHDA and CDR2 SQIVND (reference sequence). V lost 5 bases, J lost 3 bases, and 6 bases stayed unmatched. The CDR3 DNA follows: TGTGCCAGTAGTCCCGGGACTAGTGGCTACGAGCAGTACTTC. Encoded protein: CASSPGTSGYEQYF.

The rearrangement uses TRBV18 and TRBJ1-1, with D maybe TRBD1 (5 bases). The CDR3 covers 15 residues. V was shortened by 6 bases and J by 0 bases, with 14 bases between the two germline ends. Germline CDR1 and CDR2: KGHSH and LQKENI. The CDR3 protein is CASSQQESVNTEAFF. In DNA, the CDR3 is TGTGCCAGCTCGCAACAGGAGTCGGTGAACACTGAAGCTTTCTTT.

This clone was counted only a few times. CDR3 sequence reads: CASSLAAGRGLFF. In nucleotides, the CDR3 is TGTGCCAGCAGCTTGGCCGCGGGGAGGGGGCTGTTTTTT. The V call is TRBV5-6, the J call TRBJ2-2, with 7 bases matching TRBD2. V lost 0 bases to trimming and J lost 13 bases; unmatched junction nucleotides: 6. The CDR3 has 13 residues. CDR1 and CDR2 from the germline V gene are SGHDT and YYEEEE.

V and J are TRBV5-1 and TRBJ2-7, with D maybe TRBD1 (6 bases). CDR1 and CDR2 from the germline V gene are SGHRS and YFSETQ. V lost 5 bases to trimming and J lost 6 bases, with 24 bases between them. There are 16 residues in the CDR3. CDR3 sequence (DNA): TGCGCCAGCAGGACGGGCCTCCCGGGACAAGTAAGCGAGCAGTACTTC. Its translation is CASRTGLPGQVSEQYF.

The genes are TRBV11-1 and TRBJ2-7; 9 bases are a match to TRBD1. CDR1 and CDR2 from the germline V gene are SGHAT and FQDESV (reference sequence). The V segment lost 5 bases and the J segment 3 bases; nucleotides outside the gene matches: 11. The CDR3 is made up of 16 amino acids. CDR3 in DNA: TGTGCCAGCAGCGCAGGGGGACAGGGAGGAATCTACGAGCAGTACTTC. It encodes CASSAGGQGGIYEQYF.

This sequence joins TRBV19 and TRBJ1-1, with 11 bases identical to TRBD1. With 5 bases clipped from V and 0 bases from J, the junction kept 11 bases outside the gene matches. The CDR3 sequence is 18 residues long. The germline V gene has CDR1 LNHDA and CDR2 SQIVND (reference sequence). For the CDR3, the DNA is TGTGCCAGTAGTGCGGGACAGGGGGTCGGACTTCTGAACACTGAAGCTTTCTTT. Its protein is CASSAGQGVGLLNTEAFF.

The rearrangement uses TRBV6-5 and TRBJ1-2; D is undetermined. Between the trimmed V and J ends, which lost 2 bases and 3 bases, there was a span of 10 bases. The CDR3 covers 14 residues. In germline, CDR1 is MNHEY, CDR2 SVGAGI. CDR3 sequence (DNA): TGTGCCAGCAGTTACAGTTCAGAGGACTATGGCTACACCTTC. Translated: CASSYSSEDYGYTF.

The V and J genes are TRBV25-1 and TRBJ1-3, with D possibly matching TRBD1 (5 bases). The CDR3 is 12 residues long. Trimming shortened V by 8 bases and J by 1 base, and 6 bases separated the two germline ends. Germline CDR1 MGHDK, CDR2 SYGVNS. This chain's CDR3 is CASSGSGNTIYF. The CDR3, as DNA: TGTGCCAGCTCAGGGTCTGGAAACACCATATATTTT.

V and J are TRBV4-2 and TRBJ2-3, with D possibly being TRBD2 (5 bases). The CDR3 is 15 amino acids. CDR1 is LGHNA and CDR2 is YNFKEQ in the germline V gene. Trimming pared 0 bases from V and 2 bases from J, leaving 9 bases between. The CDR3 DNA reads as TGTGCCAGCAGCCAAGACGGGGAGCCCACAGATACGCAGTATTTT. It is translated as CASSQDGEPTDTQYF.

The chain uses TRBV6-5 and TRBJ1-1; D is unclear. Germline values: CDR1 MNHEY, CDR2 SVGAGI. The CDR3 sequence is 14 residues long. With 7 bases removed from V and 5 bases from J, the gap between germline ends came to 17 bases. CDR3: CASTTGRGWTEAFF. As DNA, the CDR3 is TGTGCCAGCACCACGGGGAGAGGGTGGACTGAAGCTTTCTTT.

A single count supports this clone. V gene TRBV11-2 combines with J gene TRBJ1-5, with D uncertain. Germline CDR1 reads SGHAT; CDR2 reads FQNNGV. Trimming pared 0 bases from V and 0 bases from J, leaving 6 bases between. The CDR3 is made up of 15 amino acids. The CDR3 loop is CASSLDAGSNQPQHF. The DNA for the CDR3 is TGTGCCAGCAGCTTAGATGCGGGTAGCAATCAGCCCCAGCATTTT.

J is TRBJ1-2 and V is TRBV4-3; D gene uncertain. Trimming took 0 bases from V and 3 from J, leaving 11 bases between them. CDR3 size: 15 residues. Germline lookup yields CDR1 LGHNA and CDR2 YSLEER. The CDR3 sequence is CASSQDRNSYYGYTF. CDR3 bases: TGCGCCAGCAGCCAAGATCGGAACAGCTACTATGGCTACACCTTC.

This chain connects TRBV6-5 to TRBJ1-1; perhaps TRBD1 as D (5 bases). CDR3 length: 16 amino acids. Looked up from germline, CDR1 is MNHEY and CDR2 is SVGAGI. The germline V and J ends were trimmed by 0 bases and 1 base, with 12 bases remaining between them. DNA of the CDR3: TGTGCCAGCAGTTACTCGTTACGGGACTCGAACACTGAAGCTTTCTTT. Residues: CASSYSLRDSNTEAFF.